A selection of T cell receptor beta chains follows, all from one sample in a study of blood T cells in healthy people across ages. In TCRdb, the 5' RACE reads were re-called with MiXCR into one record per CDR3 protein. The sample holds around 1,000,000 distinct CDR3 sequences, 35% to 45% seen once. The sequenced material came from blood. Every receptor here comes from a man between 18 and 29 years old in good health. Both conserved end residues are part of each CDR3. D genes are given only for firm matches. Expanded clones are given a class, and other clones once, few, many or no size at all.

len: 15
abundance: few
v_gene: TRBV28
d_gene: TRBD2
j_gene: TRBJ2-5
CDR3aa: CASTEGLAGGNEQYF
CDR3nt: TGTGCCAGCACGGAAGGACTAGCGGGGGGAAATGAGCAGTACTTC

len: 14
abundance: .
v_gene: TRBV20-1
d_gene: TRBD1
j_gene: TRBJ1-1
CDR3aa: CSARQARGHTEAFF
CDR3nt: TGCAGTGCTAGACAAGCCAGGGGGCACACTGAAGCTTTCTTT

len: 14
abundance: few
v_gene: TRBV29-1
d_gene: TRBD1
j_gene: TRBJ2-1
CDR3aa: CSVAQGAVGDEQFF
CDR3nt: TGCAGCGTTGCCCAGGGGGCAGTAGGGGATGAGCAGTTCTTC

len: 15
abundance: few
v_gene: TRBV5-1
d_gene: .
j_gene: TRBJ1-1
CDR3aa: CASSRNLQGGTEAFF
CDR3nt: TGCGCCAGCAGCCGGAATTTACAGGGTGGCACTGAAGCTTTCTTT

len: 15
abundance: .
v_gene: TRBV9
d_gene: .
j_gene: TRBJ2-1
CDR3aa: CASSVDRAPYNEQFF
CDR3nt: TGTGCCAGCAGCGTAGACAGGGCCCCTTACAATGAGCAGTTCTTC

len: 15
abundance: .
v_gene: TRBV6-2/TRBV6-3
d_gene: TRBD2
j_gene: TRBJ2-1
CDR3aa: CASSLSSGGAYEQFF
CDR3nt: TGTGCCAGCAGCCTCTCTAGCGGGGGGGCTTATGAGCAGTTCTTC

len: 14
abundance: many
v_gene: TRBV7-7
d_gene: .
j_gene: TRBJ2-5
CDR3aa: CASSFTTESETQYF
CDR3nt: TGTGCCAGCAGCTTCACGACCGAATCGGAGACCCAGTACTTC

len: 13
abundance: few
v_gene: TRBV10-3
d_gene: .
j_gene: TRBJ1-6
CDR3aa: CAISSRTNSPLHF
CDR3nt: TGTGCCATCAGTTCCCGGACTAATTCACCCCTCCACTTT

len: 17
abundance: .
v_gene: TRBV9
d_gene: TRBD1
j_gene: TRBJ1-2
CDR3aa: CASSERGQVQANYGYTF
CDR3nt: TGTGCCAGCAGCGAGAGGGGACAGGTCCAAGCTAACTATGGCTACACCTTC

len: 17
abundance: once
v_gene: TRBV5-6
d_gene: .
j_gene: TRBJ1-1
CDR3aa: CASSLLSFRGTNTEAFF
CDR3nt: TGTGCCAGCAGCTTGTTGTCGTTCCGGGGGACGAACACTGAAGCTTTCTTT

len: 16
abundance: few
v_gene: TRBV7-9
d_gene: TRBD2
j_gene: TRBJ2-7
CDR3aa: CASSTILAGVHNEQYF
CDR3nt: TGTGCCAGCAGTACCATACTAGCGGGGGTCCACAATGAGCAGTACTTC

len: 14
abundance: .
v_gene: TRBV6-5
d_gene: .
j_gene: TRBJ2-3
CDR3aa: CASRRARETDTQYF
CDR3nt: TGTGCCAGCAGGCGAGCCCGGGAGACAGATACGCAGTATTTT

len: 16
abundance: .
v_gene: TRBV5-1
d_gene: .
j_gene: TRBJ2-7
CDR3aa: CASSLISGGLYNEQYF
CDR3nt: TGCGCCAGCAGCTTAATCTCGGGGGGCCTATACAATGAGCAGTACTTC

len: 15
abundance: few
v_gene: TRBV5-1
d_gene: .
j_gene: TRBJ1-1
CDR3aa: CASSLAGEGGTEAFF
CDR3nt: TGCGCCAGCAGCTTGGCCGGAGAGGGAGGCACTGAAGCTTTCTTT

len: 11
abundance: few
v_gene: TRBV20-1
d_gene: TRBD1
j_gene: TRBJ1-5
CDR3aa: CSARGQGSQHF
CDR3nt: TGCAGTGCGAGGGGACAGGGTAGCCAGCATTTT

len: 13
abundance: few
v_gene: TRBV12-3/TRBV12-4
d_gene: .
j_gene: TRBJ1-4
CDR3aa: CASSLAGVEKLFF
CDR3nt: TGTGCCAGCAGTTTAGCAGGGGTTGAAAAACTGTTTTTT

len: 15
abundance: .
v_gene: TRBV7-8
d_gene: .
j_gene: TRBJ2-1
CDR3aa: CASSLAGGTYKEQFF
CDR3nt: TGTGCCAGCAGCTTAGCGGGGGGAACCTACAAGGAGCAGTTCTTC

len: 12
abundance: few
v_gene: TRBV6-2/TRBV6-3
d_gene: .
j_gene: TRBJ1-6
CDR3aa: CASTRGLIPLHF
CDR3nt: TGTGCCAGCACCCGAGGTCTGATACCCCTCCACTTT

len: 15
abundance: .
v_gene: TRBV6-5
d_gene: .
j_gene: TRBJ1-2
CDR3aa: CASSYSGGRLYGYTF
CDR3nt: TGTGCCAGCAGTTACTCGGGGGGACGGTTATATGGCTACACCTTC

len: 13
abundance: few
v_gene: TRBV2
d_gene: .
j_gene: TRBJ2-7
CDR3aa: CASSVHSSYEQYF
CDR3nt: TGTGCCAGCAGTGTGCACTCCTCCTACGAGCAGTACTTC

len: 16
abundance: few
v_gene: TRBV6-6
d_gene: .
j_gene: TRBJ2-7
CDR3aa: CASSTTLGGKPYEQYF
CDR3nt: TGTGCCAGCTCCACCACACTGGGGGGTAAACCCTACGAGCAGTACTTC

len: 16
abundance: .
v_gene: TRBV20-1
d_gene: TRBD1
j_gene: TRBJ1-4
CDR3aa: CSAAINRDRGNEKLFF
CDR3nt: TGCAGTGCCGCGATCAACCGGGACAGGGGGAATGAAAAACTGTTTTTT

len: 16
abundance: few
v_gene: TRBV6-6
d_gene: .
j_gene: TRBJ2-1
CDR3aa: CASSYLAGAPYNEQFF
CDR3nt: TGTGCCAGCAGTTACTTGGCCGGGGCCCCCTACAATGAGCAGTTCTTC

len: 15
abundance: once
v_gene: TRBV12-3/TRBV12-4
d_gene: TRBD1
j_gene: TRBJ2-5
CDR3aa: CASSHLGQGVETQYF
CDR3nt: TGTGCCAGCAGCCACTTGGGACAGGGAGTTGAGACCCAGTACTTC

len: 13
abundance: .
v_gene: TRBV20-1
d_gene: .
j_gene: TRBJ2-5
CDR3aa: CSAGGGFQGTQYF
CDR3nt: TGCAGTGCCGGCGGAGGCTTCCAAGGGACCCAGTACTTC

len: 14
abundance: .
v_gene: TRBV5-1
d_gene: .
j_gene: TRBJ2-5
CDR3aa: CASSKGPLGNEQYF
CDR3nt: TGCGCCAGCAGCAAGGGCCCCCTGGGGAATGAGCAGTACTTC

len: 16
abundance: .
v_gene: TRBV20-1
d_gene: .
j_gene: TRBJ1-5
CDR3aa: CSASDGAGFSNQPQHF
CDR3nt: TGCAGTGCTAGTGATGGGGCTGGTTTTAGCAATCAGCCCCAGCATTTT

len: 14
abundance: .
v_gene: TRBV2
d_gene: TRBD2
j_gene: TRBJ2-1
CDR3aa: CASTALAGPNEQFF
CDR3nt: TGTGCCAGCACTGCGCTAGCGGGGCCCAATGAGCAGTTCTTC

len: 13
abundance: .
v_gene: TRBV29-1
d_gene: TRBD1
j_gene: TRBJ2-7
CDR3aa: CSVVGQGHTPQYF
CDR3nt: TGCAGCGTTGTCGGACAGGGGCACACACCGCAGTACTTC

len: 15
abundance: few
v_gene: TRBV9
d_gene: .
j_gene: TRBJ1-5
CDR3aa: CASSVGLQVNQPQHF
CDR3nt: TGTGCCAGCAGCGTAGGCTTGCAGGTGAATCAGCCCCAGCATTTT

len: 14
abundance: few
v_gene: TRBV10-3
d_gene: TRBD1
j_gene: TRBJ1-6
CDR3aa: CAIREDRVYSPLHF
CDR3nt: TGTGCCATCAGGGAGGACAGGGTGTATTCACCCCTCCACTTT

len: 13
abundance: .
v_gene: TRBV5-1
d_gene: .
j_gene: TRBJ2-5
CDR3aa: CASRRAERGDQYF
CDR3nt: TGCGCCAGCAGGAGGGCAGAAAGGGGTGACCAGTACTTC

len: 13
abundance: few
v_gene: TRBV20-1
d_gene: .
j_gene: TRBJ1-6
CDR3aa: CSAVDRSNSPLHF
CDR3nt: TGCAGTGCGGTTGACAGAAGTAATTCACCCCTCCACTTT

len: 15
abundance: .
v_gene: TRBV29-1
d_gene: .
j_gene: TRBJ1-2
CDR3aa: CSVEEWKGPNYGYTF
CDR3nt: TGCAGCGTTGAAGAATGGAAGGGGCCCAACTATGGCTACACCTTC

len: 18
abundance: few
v_gene: TRBV20-1
d_gene: TRBD2
j_gene: TRBJ2-1
CDR3aa: CSARVGSGGRSSYNEQFF
CDR3nt: TGCAGTGCTAGAGTTGGTAGCGGGGGAAGGAGCTCCTACAATGAGCAGTTCTTC

len: 17
abundance: many
v_gene: TRBV12-3/TRBV12-4
d_gene: .
j_gene: TRBJ1-2
CDR3aa: CASRHPGLGGGDYGYTF
CDR3nt: TGTGCCAGCAGACACCCCGGTTTAGGGGGTGGAGACTATGGCTACACCTTC

len: 17
abundance: .
v_gene: TRBV5-6
d_gene: TRBD2
j_gene: TRBJ2-3
CDR3aa: CASSLALAGGSTGTQYF
CDR3nt: TGTGCCAGCAGCTTGGCACTAGCGGGGGGAAGCACAGGTACGCAGTATTTT

len: 12
abundance: .
v_gene: TRBV20-1
d_gene: .
j_gene: TRBJ2-7
CDR3aa: CSARTYSYEQYF
CDR3nt: TGCAGTGCTCGGACCTACTCCTACGAGCAGTACTTC

len: 14
abundance: .
v_gene: TRBV12-3/TRBV12-4
d_gene: .
j_gene: TRBJ1-2
CDR3aa: CATESRVFGYGYTF
CDR3nt: TGTGCCACCGAGAGTCGGGTTTTCGGGTATGGCTACACCTTC

len: 15
abundance: .
v_gene: TRBV4-3
d_gene: .
j_gene: TRBJ1-5
CDR3aa: CASSQEAGVYQPQHF
CDR3nt: TGCGCCAGCAGCCAAGAGGCAGGGGTGTATCAGCCCCAGCATTTT

len: 11
abundance: .
v_gene: TRBV29-1
d_gene: .
j_gene: TRBJ2-2
CDR3aa: CSVGTPRELFF
CDR3nt: TGCAGCGTGGGGACCCCTCGGGAGCTGTTTTTT

len: 14
abundance: few
v_gene: TRBV12-3/TRBV12-4
d_gene: TRBD1
j_gene: TRBJ2-7
CDR3aa: CASSLGDRGLEQYF
CDR3nt: TGTGCCAGCAGTTTAGGGGACAGGGGTCTCGAGCAGTACTTC